This TCR beta chain comes out of a study of blood T cell repertoires in COVID-19. Original methodology: Using reference gene primer amplification, nucleated cell counts were estimated. The table came from immunoSEQ multiplex PCR; TCRdb's copy has only in-frame clones and leaves some out. That table is the source of V, J and clone size, and D and trimming were worked out from the DNA. The sample contains approximately 210,000 clones, about 88% of which appear only once. The CDR3 length is 15 residues. J gave up 2 bases and V 3 bases, and 3 bases lay outside the gene matches. CDR1 KGHDR and CDR2 SFDVKD come from the germline V gene.

This receptor was taken from a human donor in a cohort sampled during active COVID-19. Sequencing was performed on peripheral blood. The chain recombines TRBV24-1 with TRBJ2-5; 9 bases are shared with TRBD1. The CDR3 DNA follows: TGTGCCACCAGTGATCTGGGACAGGGTCAAGAGACCCAGTACTTC. The encoded protein is CATSDLGQGQETQYF.